This is a list of T cell receptor beta chains from one sample in a study of cytomegalovirus exposure and HLA in healthy donors. Sequencing was performed with immunoSEQ multiplex PCR; in TCRdb, only in-frame clones are kept and a portion is missing. The sample gives some 170,000 clones, around 86% of which show up once; 2.7% is in the top ten. Sample: PBMCs. Source of these receptors: a man aged 18 to 29 in good health and CMV-seropositive. Both conserved end residues are part of each CDR3. Fields, in order: V gene, clone size, J gene, D gene, CDR3 protein, CDR3 DNA. The D gene is left open where the match is weak. Rows may omit the clone size; those that give it use once, few, many or a size class.

TRBV5-1,NA,TRBJ2-3,NA,CASSSQIRGGTDTQYF,TGCGCCAGCAGCTCCCAGATCAGGGGAGGCACAGATACGCAGTATTTT
TRBV28,NA,TRBJ2-3,TRBD2,CASSFLAGGPPTDTQYF,TGTGCCAGCAGTTTCTTGGCGGGAGGGCCCCCCACAGATACGCAGTATTTT
TRBV10-3,NA,TRBJ2-1,TRBD2,CAISEPGLAGGGIHEQFF,TGTGCCATCAGTGAGCCAGGACTAGCGGGAGGAGGAATCCATGAGCAGTTCTTC
TRBV15,NA,TRBJ2-1,TRBD2,CATSPGGSRVNEQFF,TGTGCCACCAGCCCCGGGGGGTCGAGGGTCAATGAGCAGTTCTTC
TRBV7-9,once,TRBJ2-1,NA,CASSLAGVHNEQFF,TGTGCCAGCAGCTTAGCGGGAGTCCACAATGAGCAGTTCTTC
TRBV25-1,NA,TRBJ2-1,TRBD2,CASSDGGTSGRSEQFF,TGTGCCAGCAGTGATGGAGGGACTAGCGGGAGATCTGAGCAGTTCTTC
TRBV2,NA,TRBJ2-1,TRBD1,CASSQTSALVRDRVNNEQFF,TGTGCCAGCAGTCAGACCTCAGCCCTAGTTCGGGACAGGGTTAACAATGAGCAGTTCTTC
TRBV5-4,NA,TRBJ2-7,TRBD2,CASSLGRAGAYEQYF,TGTGCCAGCAGCTTGGGGCGGGCGGGGGCCTACGAGCAGTACTTC
TRBV18,NA,TRBJ2-1,TRBD1,CASSPPGTGYNEQFF,TGTGCCAGCTCACCCCCCGGGACAGGTTACAATGAGCAGTTCTTC
TRBV6-6,NA,TRBJ2-7,NA,CASSYSDYTIGDEQYF,TGTGCCAGCAGTTACTCCGACTATACGATCGGGGACGAGCAGTACTTC
TRBV4-3,NA,TRBJ2-1,NA,CASSQVRLGPEQFF,TGCGCCAGCAGCCAAGTCAGACTAGGTCCAGAGCAGTTCTTC
TRBV5-4,NA,TRBJ2-2,NA,CASSPRVNGELFF,TGTGCCAGCAGCCCCAGGGTTAACGGGGAGCTGTTTTTT
TRBV2,NA,TRBJ1-5,NA,CASSIDSYSNQPQHF,TGTGCCAGCAGCATTGACAGCTATAGCAATCAGCCCCAGCATTTT
TRBV9,once,TRBJ2-2,TRBD2,CASSVGVSGTPNTGELFF,TGTGCCAGCAGCGTAGGGGTTAGCGGGACTCCGAACACCGGGGAGCTGTTTTTT
TRBV29-1,NA,TRBJ2-2,TRBD1,CSVETGPNTGELFF,TGCAGCGTAGAGACAGGGCCCAACACCGGGGAGCTGTTTTTT
TRBV27,NA,TRBJ2-1,NA,CASSPRDNEQFF,TGTGCCAGCAGCCCCCGGGACAATGAGCAGTTCTTC
TRBV5-3,NA,TRBJ2-5,TRBD2,CARSLAGLAGGPSETQYF,TGTGCCAGAAGCTTAGCGGGACTAGCGGGAGGGCCGAGTGAGACCCAGTACTTC
TRBV5-4,NA,TRBJ1-1,NA,CASSRGEGADTEAFF,TGCGCCAGCAGCCGAGGGGAGGGAGCGGACACTGAAGCTTTCTTT
TRBV11-2,NA,TRBJ2-6,TRBD1,CASSVTGGAGANVLTF,TGTGCCAGCAGTGTGACAGGGGGCGCTGGGGCCAACGTCCTGACTTTC
TRBV18,few,TRBJ1-2,NA,CASSSPQTGRGYTF,TGTGCCAGCTCCTCACCACAAACGGGTCGAGGCTACACCTTC